The source of this TCR beta chain is a study of neurological immune-mediated disorders. The study's findings and limits: CDR3 amino acid sequences found in expanded clones were never shared across subjects, suggesting private repertoires in all groups.

The cDNA was generated by 5'RACE with 10-nucleotide random UMIs. MiXCR, applied by TCRdb to the 5' RACE reads, yields one record per CDR3 protein. The sample contains tens of thousands of distinct CDR3 sequences, approximately 9.4% of which appear only once. This clonotype came up many times. Its antigen is currently unknown. The TCR sequence derives from a man between 45 and 60 years old in good health. The sequenced sample was PBMCs.

CDR3 protein: CSASRQETQYF. In DNA form, the CDR3 reads TGCAGTGCTAGTAGACAAGAGACCCAGTACTTC. J is TRBJ2-5 and V is TRBV20-1; unclear D gene. CDR3 size: 11 residues. Per the germline V gene, CDR1 is DFQATT and CDR2 is SNEGSKA (reference sequence). V lost 3 bases to trimming and J lost 2 bases, with 4 bases between them.